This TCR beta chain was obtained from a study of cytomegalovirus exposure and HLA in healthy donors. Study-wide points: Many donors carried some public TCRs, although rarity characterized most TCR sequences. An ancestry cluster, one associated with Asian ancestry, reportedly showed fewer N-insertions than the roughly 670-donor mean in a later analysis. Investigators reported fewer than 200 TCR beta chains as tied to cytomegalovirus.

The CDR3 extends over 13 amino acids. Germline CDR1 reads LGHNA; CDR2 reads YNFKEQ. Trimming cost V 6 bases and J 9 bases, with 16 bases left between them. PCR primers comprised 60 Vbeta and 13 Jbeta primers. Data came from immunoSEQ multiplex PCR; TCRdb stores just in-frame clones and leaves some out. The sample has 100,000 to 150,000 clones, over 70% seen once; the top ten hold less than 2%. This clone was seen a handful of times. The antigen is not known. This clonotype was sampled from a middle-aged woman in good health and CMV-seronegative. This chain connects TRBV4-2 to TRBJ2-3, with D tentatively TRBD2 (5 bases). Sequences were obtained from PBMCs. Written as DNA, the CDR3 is TGTGCCAGCAGTACAAACTACGGGGAAACGCAGTATTTT. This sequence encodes CASSTNYGETQYF.